This TCR beta chain comes out of a study of cytomegalovirus exposure and HLA in healthy donors. The overall study: Sequencing of roughly 180 million T cells in an earlier analysis found roughly 120 million unique TCR beta sequences. Whole-study findings and limits: The authors listed 150 or so TCR beta chains as cytomegalovirus-associated.

The study ran its PCR with 60 Vbeta and 13 Jbeta primers. Using immunoSEQ multiplex PCR, the repertoire was profiled, and TCRdb retains in-frame clones only, with some absent. This sample yields 150,000 to 200,000 clones, of which around 83% are seen a single time; 1.1% belongs to the top ten. This CDR3 is built from 15 residues. V gave up 2 bases and J gave up 3 bases, with 12 bases separating them. Germline CDR1 reads SGHNT; CDR2 reads YYREEE (reference sequence). Healthy donors of bone marrow made up the group. As for this clone: Antigen specificity is unknown.

This chain links TRBV5-4 with TRBJ1-5; a possible D gene is TRBD1 (5 bases). This TCR derives from a woman aged 35 to 49 in good health and CMV-seronegative. The material sequenced was PBMCs. CDR3 protein: CASSFFGGVNQPQHF. The CDR3 DNA reads as TGTGCCAGCAGCTTCTTTGGGGGGGTCAATCAGCCCCAGCATTTT.